The present TCR beta chain was sequenced within a study of graft-versus-host responses after intestinal transplantation. The V end was cut by 7 bases, the J end by 4 bases, with 8 bases between. From germline, CDR1 is ENHRY and CDR2 SYGVKD. This CDR3 has 12 amino acids. As concerns this clone: What it binds is unknown.

Study-level results: The study found high graft-versus-host to host-versus-graft clonal ratios in allografts of patients with graft-donor T cell macrochimerism.

Using immunoSEQ multiplex PCR, the repertoire was profiled, and TCRdb retains in-frame clones only, with some absent. The data show approximately 93,000 clones, with approximately 90% seen just once and about 0.062% held by the top ten. The sequencing here drew on unstimulated CD8+ T cells sorted from spleen or lymph node cells, taken before transplant. The chain uses TRBV10-3 and TRBJ1-3, with D uncertain. This receptor was identified in a human donor who was the organ donor for an intestinal transplant. The chain's CDR3 is CAINGGGNTIYF. For the CDR3, the DNA is TGTGCCATCAATGGAGGCGGAAACACCATATATTTT.